This T cell receptor (beta chain) was documented in a study of post-analysis software for immune sequencing data. Study outcomes and limitations: Normalized Chao1 diversity was significantly lower in multiple sclerosis patients than in controls. Controls showed lower frequencies than patients for roughly five TRBV segments, and TRBV5-6, TRBV5-1 and TRBV20-1 were among these.

Prepared libraries of TCR beta cDNA carried unique molecular identifiers. TCRdb redid the calling of the PCR reads with MiXCR, one entry per CDR3 protein. The data show 450,000 to 650,000 distinct CDR3 sequences, 40% to 50% seen once. About this clonotype: Its specificity is unknown.

The CDR3 sequence is 15 residues long. Germline lookup yields CDR1 MRHNA and CDR2 SNTAGT. V gave up 5 bases and J gave up 4 bases; unmatched junction bases: 8. This clonotype was obtained from a girl aged 10 to 17 with multiple sclerosis. This chain uses TRBV6-4 with TRBJ2-3; 8 bases match TRBD1. The sequencing input was blood. As DNA, the CDR3 is TGTGCCAGCAGTACCGACAGGGGCCCCCCAGATACGCAGTATTTT. This encodes CASSTDRGPPDTQYF.